The sequence of this T cell receptor beta chain was determined in a study of post-analysis software for immune sequencing data. Study-wide context: The study covered relapsing-remitting, secondary progressive and progressive-relapsing courses of multiple sclerosis.

With 0 bases clipped from V and 4 bases from J, the junction kept 13 bases outside the gene matches. Germline V gene data show CDR1 as KGHDR and CDR2 as SFDVKD. The CDR3 totals 18 residues. This clonotype was counted a few times. Its specificity is unknown. Study-wide results and limits: Strong co-clustering by F measure was seen for same-batch samples. The five TRBV segments detected at higher frequency in patients than in controls included TRBV5-6, TRBV5-1 and TRBV20-1.

Unique-molecular-identifier-tagged TCR beta cDNA libraries were used. From about 1 to 10 million T cells, roughly 530,000 cDNA molecules were obtained. TCRdb reprocessed the PCR reads with MiXCR, giving one entry per CDR3 protein. The table shows 750,000 to 950,000 distinct CDR3 sequences, with 53% occurring only once. The TCR was taken from a girl aged 5-17 years with multiple sclerosis. The V and J genes are TRBV24-1 and TRBJ1-2; 7 bases line up with TRBD1. The sample comprised blood. The CDR3: CATSDLSGVVGGRYGYTF. CDR3 DNA: TGTGCCACCAGTGATTTGTCCGGGGTTGTAGGGGGCCGCTATGGCTACACCTTC.